Listed below are T cell receptor beta chains from one sample, sequenced in a study of identical twins. From the 5' RACE reads, TCRdb called clonotypes with MiXCR, one entry per CDR3 protein. Counted here are 450,000 to 500,000 distinct CDR3 sequences, about 13% occurring once; the ten biggest clones make up approximately 1%. The same data also went into a second study, on yellow fever vaccine responses in identical twins.

The material sequenced was CD4+ T cells sorted from blood. The source of these receptors is a woman younger than 30 in good health. CDR3s include the opening cysteine and the closing phenylalanine or tryptophan. The D gene is left open where the match is weak. Size values are once, few and many counts, or a class for expanded clones, and some rows have none.

>TRBV7-2|TRBD1|few|TRBJ1-2
TGTGCCAGCTCGACAGGGAAGGGCTACACCTTC
CASSTGKGYTF
>TRBV5-1|NA|few|TRBJ2-1
TGCGCCAGCAGCGCCCTGGACGGCGGCAGCTTCAATGAGCAGTTCTTC
CASSALDGGSFNEQFF
>TRBV14|NA|NA|TRBJ2-7
TGTGCCAGCAGCCAAGTCGACGGTTGGCAGTACTTC
CASSQVDGWQYF
>TRBV9|TRBD1|NA|TRBJ2-7
TGTGCCAGCAGCGTAGGGGGGACAGCGCGCTACGAGCAGTACTTC
CASSVGGTARYEQYF
>TRBV25-1|NA|NA|TRBJ1-5
TGTGCCAGCAGTGAGTCGGGAGGGGCTCAGCCCCAGCATTTT
CASSESGGAQPQHF
>TRBV7-3|NA|NA|TRBJ1-1
TGTGCCAGCAGCTCACACGGAGGAGGGGGCACTGAAGCTTTCTTT
CASSSHGGGGTEAFF
>TRBV6-1|TRBD2|NA|TRBJ2-1
TGTGCCAGCAGTCGGACAGGGAGGACTAGCGGGAGGGCCTACAATGAGCAGTTCTTC
CASSRTGRTSGRAYNEQFF
>TRBV2|NA|few|TRBJ1-1
TGTGCCAGCACCGCCATCCCGACAGCTGAAGCTTTCTTT
CASTAIPTAEAFF
>TRBV20-1|NA|NA|TRBJ2-5
TGCAGTGCTAGCGGGGGGCGGACAGAGACCCAGTACTTC
CSASGGRTETQYF
>TRBV20-1|TRBD1|NA|TRBJ2-1
TGCAGTGCCCCGCCGGGACAGGCCTACAATGAGCAGTTCTTC
CSAPPGQAYNEQFF
>TRBV29-1|TRBD2|NA|TRBJ2-7
TGCAGCTCTCGGACTAGCTACGAGCAGTACTTC
CSSRTSYEQYF
>TRBV1|NA|NA|TRBJ2-7
TGCACCAGCAGCCAACACGACAGGTATTGGTACGAGCAGTACTTC
CTSSQHDRYWYEQYF
>TRBV28|TRBD1|NA|TRBJ1-5
TGCGCGGCGGCACAGGGGGCCTGGGCTACGATCAATCAGCCCCAGCATTTT
CAAAQGAWATINQPQHF
>TRBV4-1|NA|few|TRBJ2-1
TGCGCCAGCAGCCAAGTTGGGGTTTACAATGAGCAGTTCTTC
CASSQVGVYNEQFF
>TRBV7-2|TRBD1|few|TRBJ2-7
TGTGCCAGCAGCTTAGGGATGGGACAGGGGGCTTACGAGCAGTACTTC
CASSLGMGQGAYEQYF
>TRBV3-1|NA|few|TRBJ1-1
TGTGCCAGCAGCCCGTGGTTGTCACAGGTTGAAGCTTTCTTT
CASSPWLSQVEAFF
>TRBV12-3/TRBV12-4|NA|NA|TRBJ2-3
TGTGCCAGCAGGAGGTACTTGTACACAGATACGCAGTTTTTT
CASRRYLYTDTQFF
>TRBV27|NA|NA|TRBJ2-5
TGTGCCAGCAGTACCCCGGGAACCAAGACCCAGTACTTC
CASSTPGTKTQYF
>TRBV5-5|TRBD1|few|TRBJ2-7
TGTGCCAGCAGCGGTACCGGGACAGCCTCCTACGAGCAGTACTTC
CASSGTGTASYEQYF
>TRBV7-2|NA|many|TRBJ1-2
TGTGCCAGCAGCGTACGGCGGGCCCCCGACTTC
CASSVRRAPDF
>TRBV5-4|NA|NA|TRBJ2-3
TGTGCCAGCAGCTCAGGGGGGAGATCCGCAGATACGCAGTATTTT
CASSSGGRSADTQYF
>TRBV28|TRBD1|few|TRBJ2-3
TGTGCCAGCAGCCCGGACAGGGGGCGCACAGATACGCAGTATTTT
CASSPDRGRTDTQYF
>TRBV5-1|TRBD1|NA|TRBJ2-3
TGCGCCAGCAGCCACGACAGGGGGCGGTTTATAGATACGCACTATTTT
CASSHDRGRFIDTHYF
>TRBV12-3/TRBV12-4|NA|few|TRBJ2-1
TGTGCCAGCAGCCGTACGATAGGGTCGCCTAATGAGCAGTTCTTC
CASSRTIGSPNEQFF
>TRBV7-9|TRBD2|NA|TRBJ2-1
TGTGCCAGCAGCAACCGACTAGCGGGAGTTAACGAGCAGTTCTTC
CASSNRLAGVNEQFF
>TRBV6-5|TRBD2|many|TRBJ2-1
TGTGCCAGCAGTTACAGGCTAGCGGGAGGGTACAATGAGCAGTTCTTC
CASSYRLAGGYNEQFF
>TRBV28|NA|NA|TRBJ1-5
TGTGCCAGCAGTCCTCCCAGGGGCGCGACTCAGCCCCAGCATTTT
CASSPPRGATQPQHF
>TRBV29-1|NA|NA|TRBJ2-3
TGCAGCGTTGTCCCTAATTACGAGGATACGCAGTATTTT
CSVVPNYEDTQYF
>TRBV2|TRBD1|few|TRBJ2-7
TGTGCCAGCAAAACAGGGGCCGGCGAGCAGTACTTC
CASKTGAGEQYF